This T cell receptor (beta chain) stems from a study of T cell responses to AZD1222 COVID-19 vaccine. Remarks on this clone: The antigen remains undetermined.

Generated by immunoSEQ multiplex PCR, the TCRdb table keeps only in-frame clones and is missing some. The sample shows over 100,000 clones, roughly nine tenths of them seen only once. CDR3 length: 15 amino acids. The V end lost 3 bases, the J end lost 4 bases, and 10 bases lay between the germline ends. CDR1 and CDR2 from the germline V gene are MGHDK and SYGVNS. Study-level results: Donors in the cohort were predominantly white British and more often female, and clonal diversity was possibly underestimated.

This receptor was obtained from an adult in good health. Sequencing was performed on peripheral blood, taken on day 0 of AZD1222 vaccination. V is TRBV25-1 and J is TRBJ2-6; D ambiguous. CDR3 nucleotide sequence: TGTGCCAGCAGTGACCGGTTTGCAGGGGCCAACGTCCTGACTTTC. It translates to CASSDRFAGANVLTF.